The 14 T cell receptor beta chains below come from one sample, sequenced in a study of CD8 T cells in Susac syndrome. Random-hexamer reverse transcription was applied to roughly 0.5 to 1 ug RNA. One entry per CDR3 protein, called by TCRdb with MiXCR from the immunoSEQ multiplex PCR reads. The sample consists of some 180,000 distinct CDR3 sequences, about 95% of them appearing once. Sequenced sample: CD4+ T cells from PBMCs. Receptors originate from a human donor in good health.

The CDR3 protein is CSAMTSGVNNEQFF. The CDR3 nucleotides read TGCAGCGCTATGACTAGCGGGGTCAACAATGAGCAGTTCTTC. The V gene is TRBV29-1, the J gene TRBJ2-1, with TRBD2 matching over 11 bases. Germline CDR1 and CDR2: SQVTM and ANQGSEA. This CDR3 is built from 14 residues. J gave up 5 bases and V 7 bases, and 7 bases lay outside the gene matches.

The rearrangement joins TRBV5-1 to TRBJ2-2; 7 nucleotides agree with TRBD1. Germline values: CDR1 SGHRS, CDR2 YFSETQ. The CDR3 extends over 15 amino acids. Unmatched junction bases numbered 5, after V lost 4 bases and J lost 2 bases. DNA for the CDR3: TGCGCCAGCAGCCGGGACAGCGAAAACACCGGGGAGCTGTTTTTT. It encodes CASSRDSENTGELFF.

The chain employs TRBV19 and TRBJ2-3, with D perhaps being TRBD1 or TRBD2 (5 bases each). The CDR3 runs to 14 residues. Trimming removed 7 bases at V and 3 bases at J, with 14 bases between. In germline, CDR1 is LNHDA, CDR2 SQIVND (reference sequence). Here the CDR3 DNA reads TGTGCCAGTACCACGGGGCTAGCTACAGATACGCAGTATTTT. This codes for CASTTGLATDTQYF. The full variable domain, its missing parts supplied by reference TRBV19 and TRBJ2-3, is DGGITQSPKYLFRKEGQNVTLSCEQNLNHDAMYWYRQDPGQGLRLIYYSQIVNDFQKGDIAEGYSVSREKKESFPLTVTSAQKNPTAFYLCASTTGLATDTQYFGPGTRLTVL.

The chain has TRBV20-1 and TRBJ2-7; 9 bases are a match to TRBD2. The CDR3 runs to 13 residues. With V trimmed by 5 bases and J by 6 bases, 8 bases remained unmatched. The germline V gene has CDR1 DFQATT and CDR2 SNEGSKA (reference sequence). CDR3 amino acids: CSALPSGTGEQYF. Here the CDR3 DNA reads TGCAGTGCTCTACCTAGCGGGACCGGCGAGCAGTACTTC.

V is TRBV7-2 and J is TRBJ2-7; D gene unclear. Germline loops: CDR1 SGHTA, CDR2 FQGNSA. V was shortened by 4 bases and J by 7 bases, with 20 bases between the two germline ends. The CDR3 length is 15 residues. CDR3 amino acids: CASSSSLRPGIEQYF. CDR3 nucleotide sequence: TGTGCCAGCAGCTCATCTTTGAGACCCGGTATAGAGCAGTACTTC.

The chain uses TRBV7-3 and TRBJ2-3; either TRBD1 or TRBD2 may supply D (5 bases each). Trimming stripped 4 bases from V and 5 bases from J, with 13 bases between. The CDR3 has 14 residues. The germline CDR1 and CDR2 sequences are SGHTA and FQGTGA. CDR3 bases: TGTGCCAGCAGCTCCCCGGGTGGGGGAGATACGCAGTATTTT. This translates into CASSSPGGGDTQYF.

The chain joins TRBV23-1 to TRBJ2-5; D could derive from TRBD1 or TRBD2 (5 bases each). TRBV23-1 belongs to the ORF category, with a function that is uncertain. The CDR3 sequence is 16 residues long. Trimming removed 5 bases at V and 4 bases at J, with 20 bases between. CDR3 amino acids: CASSRQARAQGETQYF. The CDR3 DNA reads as TGCGCCAGCAGTAGGCAGGCGAGGGCTCAGGGAGAGACCCAGTACTTC.

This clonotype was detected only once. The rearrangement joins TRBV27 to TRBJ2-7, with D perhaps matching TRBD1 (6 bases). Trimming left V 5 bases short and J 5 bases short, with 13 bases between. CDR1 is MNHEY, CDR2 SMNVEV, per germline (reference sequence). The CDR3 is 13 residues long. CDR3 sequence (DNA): TGTGCCAGCAGTCCGGGACATTCCCACGAGCAGTACTTC. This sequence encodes CASSPGHSHEQYF.

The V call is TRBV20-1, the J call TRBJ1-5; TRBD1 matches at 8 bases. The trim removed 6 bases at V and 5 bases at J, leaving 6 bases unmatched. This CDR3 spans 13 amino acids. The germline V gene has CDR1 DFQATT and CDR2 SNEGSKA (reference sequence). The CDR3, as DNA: TGCAGTGCCCTGACAGGGGACGATCAGCCCCAGCATTTT. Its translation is CSALTGDDQPQHF.

CDR3 sequence reads: CASRRGAGELFF. DNA for the CDR3: TGTGCCAGCAGAAGGGGGGCCGGGGAGCTGTTTTTT. V is TRBV28 and J is TRBJ2-2; D might be TRBD1 or TRBD2, each matching 6 bases. The ends were cut back, 6 bases at V and 6 bases at J, with 8 bases in the middle. This CDR3 comprises 12 residues. Germline CDR1 and CDR2: MDHEN and SYDVKM.

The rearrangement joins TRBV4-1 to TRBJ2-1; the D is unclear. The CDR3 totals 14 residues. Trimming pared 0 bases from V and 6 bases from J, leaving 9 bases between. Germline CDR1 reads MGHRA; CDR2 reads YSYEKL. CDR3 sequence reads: CASSQDGVSNEQFF. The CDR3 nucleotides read TGCGCCAGCAGCCAAGATGGTGTTAGCAATGAGCAGTTCTTC.

In DNA form, the CDR3 reads TGTGCCAGCAGCGTACATTCGGCGGGGCCCTACGAGCAGTACTTC. Amino acids: CASSVHSAGPYEQYF. The chain is built from TRBV9 and TRBJ2-7, with D possibly matching TRBD2 (6 bases). With 1 base removed from V and 2 bases from J, the gap between germline ends came to 13 bases. The germline gives CDR1 SGDLS, CDR2 YYNGEE. CDR3 length: 15 residues.

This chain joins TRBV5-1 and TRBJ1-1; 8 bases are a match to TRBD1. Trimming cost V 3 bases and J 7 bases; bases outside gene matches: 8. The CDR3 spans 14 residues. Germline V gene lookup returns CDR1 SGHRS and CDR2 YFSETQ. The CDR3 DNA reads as TGCGCCAGCAGCTGGAGGACAGGGCCAGGTGAAGCTTTCTTT. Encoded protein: CASSWRTGPGEAFF.

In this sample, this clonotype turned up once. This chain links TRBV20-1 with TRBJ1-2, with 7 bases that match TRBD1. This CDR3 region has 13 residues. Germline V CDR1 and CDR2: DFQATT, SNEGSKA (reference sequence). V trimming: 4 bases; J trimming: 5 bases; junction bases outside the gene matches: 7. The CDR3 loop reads CSATQTGPYGYTF. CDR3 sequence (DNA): TGCAGTGCTACTCAGACAGGGCCATATGGCTACACCTTC.